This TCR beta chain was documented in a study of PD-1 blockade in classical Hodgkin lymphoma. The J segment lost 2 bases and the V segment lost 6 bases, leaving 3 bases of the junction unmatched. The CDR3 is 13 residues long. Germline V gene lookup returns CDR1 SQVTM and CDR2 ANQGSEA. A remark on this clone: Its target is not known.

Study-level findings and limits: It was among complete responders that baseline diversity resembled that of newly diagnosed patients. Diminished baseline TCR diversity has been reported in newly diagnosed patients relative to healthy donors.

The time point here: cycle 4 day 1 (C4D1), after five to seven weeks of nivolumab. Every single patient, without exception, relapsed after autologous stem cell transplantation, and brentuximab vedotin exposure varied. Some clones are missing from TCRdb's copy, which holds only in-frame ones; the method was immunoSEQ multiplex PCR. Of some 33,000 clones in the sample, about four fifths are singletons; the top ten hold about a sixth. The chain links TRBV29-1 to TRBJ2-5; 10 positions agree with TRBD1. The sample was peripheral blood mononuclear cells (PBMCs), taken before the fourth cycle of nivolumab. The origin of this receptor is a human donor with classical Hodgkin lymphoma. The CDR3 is CSVGTGVQETQYF. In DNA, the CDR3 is TGCAGCGTAGGGACAGGGGTACAAGAGACCCAGTACTTC. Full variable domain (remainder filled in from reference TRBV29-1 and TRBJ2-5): SAVISQKPSRDICQRGTSLTIQCQVDSQVTMMFWYRQQPGQSLTLIATANQGSEATYESGFVIDKFPISRPNLTFSTLTVSNMSPEDSSIYLCSVGTGVQETQYFGPGTRLLVL.